Sequencing of this T cell receptor (beta chain) was carried out in a study of T cell responses to AZD1222 COVID-19 vaccine. Across the study: Timing groups of about 4 and about 12 weeks for second doses were pooled. Points from the study as a whole: Donors were chiefly white British, with a greater number of females, and clonal diversity was perhaps underestimated. Epitopes outside B.1.351 and B.1.1.7 mutated regions reportedly drew nearly half of spike TCRs.

As concerns this clone: The target antigen is unknown.

CDR3 length: 12 amino acids. Germline V gene lookup returns CDR1 LNHDA and CDR2 SQIVND (reference sequence). Trimming removed 5 bases at V and 5 bases at J, with 9 bases between. Clones were read by immunoSEQ multiplex PCR, and TCRdb kept only the in-frame ones, dropping some. The profile shows 100,000 to 150,000 clones, about nine tenths of them singletons. The clonotype originates from an adult in good health. This chain connects TRBV19 to TRBJ1-1; perhaps TRBD1 as D (5 bases). The sample was peripheral blood, taken on day 0 of AZD1222 vaccination. CDR3 protein: CASSPGRTEAFF. The DNA for the CDR3 is TGTGCCAGTAGTCCGGGACGGACTGAAGCTTTCTTT.